The rows below give T cell receptor beta chains drawn from one sample of a study of PD-L1 blockade in urothelial cancer. Data came from immunoSEQ multiplex PCR; TCRdb stores just in-frame clones and leaves some out. The table includes 35,000 or so clones, around 88% detected once. The source was PBMCs, collected around atezolizumab (anti-PD-L1) treatment. The source of these receptors is a man in his sixties with urothelial cancer. Each CDR3 is given with its conserved first and last residue. Fields, in order: J gene, clone size, D gene, V gene, CDR3 protein, CDR3 DNA. A D gene is named only where the DNA matches it firmly. Clone size appears in some rows only: once, few, many, or a class for an expanded clone.

J gene: TRBJ2-7
clone size: NA
D gene: TRBD2
V gene: TRBV28
CDR3 protein: CASSPSRGAGGHEQYF
CDR3 DNA: TGTGCCAGCAGTCCTAGTCGTGGGGCGGGAGGCCACGAGCAGTACTTC

J gene: TRBJ2-5
clone size: NA
D gene: NA
V gene: TRBV9
CDR3 protein: CASSALIDRLETQYF
CDR3 DNA: TGTGCCAGCAGCGCCCTCATAGACAGGTTGGAGACCCAGTACTTC

J gene: TRBJ1-1
clone size: once
D gene: TRBD1
V gene: TRBV5-4
CDR3 protein: CASSPGQGETEAFF
CDR3 DNA: TGTGCCAGCAGCCCGGGACAGGGTGAGACTGAAGCTTTCTTT

J gene: TRBJ1-4
clone size: NA
D gene: NA
V gene: TRBV28
CDR3 protein: CASSPGTNEKLFF
CDR3 DNA: TGTGCCAGCAGTCCTGGCACGAATGAAAAACTGTTTTTT

J gene: TRBJ1-4
clone size: NA
D gene: NA
V gene: TRBV6-5
CDR3 protein: CASSPGAYHEKLFF
CDR3 DNA: TGTGCCAGCAGCCCAGGGGCATACCATGAAAAACTGTTTTTT

J gene: TRBJ2-1
clone size: NA
D gene: TRBD2
V gene: TRBV7-6
CDR3 protein: CASSLEQVGLAGVHEQFF
CDR3 DNA: TGTGCCAGCAGCTTAGAGCAGGTGGGCCTAGCGGGAGTCCATGAGCAGTTCTTC

J gene: TRBJ1-6
clone size: once
D gene: NA
V gene: TRBV19
CDR3 protein: CASRETGFSSPLHF
CDR3 DNA: TGTGCCAGTAGAGAAACAGGGTTTAGTTCACCCCTCCACTTT

J gene: TRBJ2-2
clone size: NA
D gene: TRBD1
V gene: TRBV28
CDR3 protein: CASSLFRGTGTGELFF
CDR3 DNA: TGTGCCAGCAGTTTATTTAGAGGGACAGGCACCGGGGAGCTGTTTTTT

J gene: TRBJ2-7
clone size: NA
D gene: NA
V gene: TRBV2
CDR3 protein: CASSPAGLYYEQYF
CDR3 DNA: TGTGCCAGCAGCCCTGCGGGCCTCTACTACGAGCAGTACTTC

J gene: TRBJ2-1
clone size: NA
D gene: NA
V gene: TRBV7-2
CDR3 protein: CASSRIPGTSNEQFF
CDR3 DNA: TGTGCCAGCAGCCGCATCCCCGGGACTTCCAATGAGCAGTTCTTC